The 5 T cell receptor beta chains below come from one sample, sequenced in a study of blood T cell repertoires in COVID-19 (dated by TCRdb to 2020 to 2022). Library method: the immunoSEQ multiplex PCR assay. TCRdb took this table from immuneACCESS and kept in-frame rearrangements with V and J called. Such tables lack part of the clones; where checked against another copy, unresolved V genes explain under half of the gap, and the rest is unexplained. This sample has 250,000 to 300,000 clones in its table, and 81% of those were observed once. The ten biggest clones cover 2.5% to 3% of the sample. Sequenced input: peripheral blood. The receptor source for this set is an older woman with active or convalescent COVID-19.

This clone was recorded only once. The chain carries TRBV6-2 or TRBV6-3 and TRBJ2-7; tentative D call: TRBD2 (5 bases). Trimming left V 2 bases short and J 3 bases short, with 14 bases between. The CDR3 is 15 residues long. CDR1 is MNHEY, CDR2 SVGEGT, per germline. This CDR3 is CASSYTSGAYYEQYF. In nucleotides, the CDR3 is TGTGCCAGCAGTTACACGAGCGGAGCCTACTACGAGCAGTACTTC.

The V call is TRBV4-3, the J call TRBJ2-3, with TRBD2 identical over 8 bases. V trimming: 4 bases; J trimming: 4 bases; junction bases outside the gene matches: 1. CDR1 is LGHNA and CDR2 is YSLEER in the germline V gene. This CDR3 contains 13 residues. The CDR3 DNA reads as TGCGCCAGCAGCCCGCGGGGGGCAGATACGCAGTATTTT. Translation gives CASSPRGADTQYF.

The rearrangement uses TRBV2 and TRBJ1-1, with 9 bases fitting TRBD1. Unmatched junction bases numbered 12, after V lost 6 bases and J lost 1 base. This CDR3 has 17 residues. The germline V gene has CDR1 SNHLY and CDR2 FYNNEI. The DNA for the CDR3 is TGTGCCAGCAGCGAAACCGGGACAGGGTTCTCGAACACTGAAGCTTTCTTT. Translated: CASSETGTGFSNTEAFF.

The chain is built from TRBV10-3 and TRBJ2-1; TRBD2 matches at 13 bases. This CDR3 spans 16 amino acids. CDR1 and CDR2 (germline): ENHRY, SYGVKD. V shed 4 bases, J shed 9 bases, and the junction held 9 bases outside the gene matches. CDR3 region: CAISGTSGGRVGEQFF. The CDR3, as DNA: TGTGCCATCAGTGGGACTAGCGGGGGCCGCGTAGGTGAGCAGTTCTTC.

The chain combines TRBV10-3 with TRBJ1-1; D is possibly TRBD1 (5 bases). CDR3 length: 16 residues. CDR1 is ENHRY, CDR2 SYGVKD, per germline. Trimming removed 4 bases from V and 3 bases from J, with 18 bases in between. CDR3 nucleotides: TGTGCCATCAGTGGGATGGACGTCCGGGGGTACACTGAAGCTTTCTTT. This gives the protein CAISGMDVRGYTEAFF.